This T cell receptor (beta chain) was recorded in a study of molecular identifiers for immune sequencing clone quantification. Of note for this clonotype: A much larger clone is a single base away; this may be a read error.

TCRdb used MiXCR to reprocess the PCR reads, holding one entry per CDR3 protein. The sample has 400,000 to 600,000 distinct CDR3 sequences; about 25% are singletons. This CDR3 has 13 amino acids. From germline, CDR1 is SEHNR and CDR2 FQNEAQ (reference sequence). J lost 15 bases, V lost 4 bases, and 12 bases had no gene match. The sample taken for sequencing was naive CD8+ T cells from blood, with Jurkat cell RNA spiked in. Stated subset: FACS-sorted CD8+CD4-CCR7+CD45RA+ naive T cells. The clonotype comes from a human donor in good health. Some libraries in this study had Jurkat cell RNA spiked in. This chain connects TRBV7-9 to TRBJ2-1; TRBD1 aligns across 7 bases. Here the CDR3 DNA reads TGTGCCAGCAGCTCGTCCCTCACAGGGGAAGGGTTCTTC. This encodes CASSSSLTGEGFF.